This T cell receptor beta chain was sequenced in a study of cytomegalovirus exposure and HLA in healthy donors. As concerns this clone: The antigen remains unidentified.

General observations from the study: The study put under 200 TCR beta chains on its list as cytomegalovirus-associated. TCR association rates varied by HLA locus in a later analysis, with DRB1 highest and HLA-C lowest. As was reported, the HLA-A and HLA-B alleles of most subjects were accurately predicted from TCR beta sequences.

PCR employed 60 Vbeta and 13 Jbeta primers. Some clones are missing from TCRdb's copy, which holds only in-frame ones; the method was immunoSEQ multiplex PCR. The data hold about 130,000 clones, with less than 90% observed a single time. Sequenced input: PBMCs. The TCR comes from a man aged 18 to 29 in good health and CMV-seropositive.

In nucleotides, the CDR3 is TGTGCCAGCAGCGTAGCTCCAGGAAACTATGGCTACACCTTC. Its translation is CASSVAPGNYGYTF. The V call is TRBV9, the J call TRBJ1-2, with D unresolved. Germline loops: CDR1 SGDLS, CDR2 YYNGEE. The CDR3 has 14 amino acids. Trimming removed 0 bases from V and 2 bases from J, with 8 bases in between.